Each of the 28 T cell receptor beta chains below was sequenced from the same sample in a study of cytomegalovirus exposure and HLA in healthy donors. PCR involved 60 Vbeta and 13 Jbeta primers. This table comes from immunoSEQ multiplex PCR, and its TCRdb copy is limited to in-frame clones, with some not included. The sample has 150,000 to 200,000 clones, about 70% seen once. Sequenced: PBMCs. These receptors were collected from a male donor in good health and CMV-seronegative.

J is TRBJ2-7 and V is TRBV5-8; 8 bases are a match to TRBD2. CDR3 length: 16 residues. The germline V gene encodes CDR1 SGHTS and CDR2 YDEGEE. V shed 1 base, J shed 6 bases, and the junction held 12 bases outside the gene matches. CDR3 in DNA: TGTGCCAGCAGCTTGAGCGTCGGGGGGGATAGCTTCGAGCAGTACTTC. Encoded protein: CASSLSVGGDSFEQYF.

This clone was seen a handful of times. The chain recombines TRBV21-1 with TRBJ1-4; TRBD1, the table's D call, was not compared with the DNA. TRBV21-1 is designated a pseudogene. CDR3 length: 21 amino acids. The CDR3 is CASSKGRDRELWPSTNEKLFF. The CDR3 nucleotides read TGTGCCAGCAGCAAAGGCCGGGACAGGGAACTTTGGCCATCAACTAATGAAAAACTGTTTTTT.

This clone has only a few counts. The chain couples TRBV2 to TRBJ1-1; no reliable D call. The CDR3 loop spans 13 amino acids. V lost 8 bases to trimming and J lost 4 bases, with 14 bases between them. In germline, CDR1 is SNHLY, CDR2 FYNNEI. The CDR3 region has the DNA TGTGCCAGCCGAGCCCAGCACAGCACTGAAGCTTTCTTT. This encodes CASRAQHSTEAFF. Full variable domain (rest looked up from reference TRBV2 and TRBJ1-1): EPEVTQTPSHQVTQMGQEVILRCVPISNHLYFYWYRQILGQKVEFLVSFYNNEISEKSEIFDDQFSVERPDGSNFTLKIRSTKLEDSAMYFCASRAQHSTEAFFGQGTRLTVV.

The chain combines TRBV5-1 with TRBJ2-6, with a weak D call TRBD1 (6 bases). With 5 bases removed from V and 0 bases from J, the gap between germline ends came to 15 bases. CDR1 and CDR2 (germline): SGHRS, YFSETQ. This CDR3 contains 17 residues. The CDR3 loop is CASSRTVGSSGANVLTF. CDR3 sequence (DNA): TGCGCCAGCAGTCGGACAGTTGGGAGCTCTGGGGCCAACGTCCTGACTTTC.

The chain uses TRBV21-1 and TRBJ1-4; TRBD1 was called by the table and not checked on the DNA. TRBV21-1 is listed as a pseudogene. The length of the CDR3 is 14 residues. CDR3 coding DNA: TGTCGTCGGGACAGGTCCCCACTTGGAGAAAAACTGTTTTTT. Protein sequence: CRRDRSPLGEKLFF.

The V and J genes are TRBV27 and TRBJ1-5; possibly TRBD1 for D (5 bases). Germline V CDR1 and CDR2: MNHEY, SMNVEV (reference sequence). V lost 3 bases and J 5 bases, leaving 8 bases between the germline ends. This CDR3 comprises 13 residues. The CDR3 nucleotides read TGTGCCAGCAGTTTGGTCAGGGATCAGCCCCAGCATTTT. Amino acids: CASSLVRDQPQHF.

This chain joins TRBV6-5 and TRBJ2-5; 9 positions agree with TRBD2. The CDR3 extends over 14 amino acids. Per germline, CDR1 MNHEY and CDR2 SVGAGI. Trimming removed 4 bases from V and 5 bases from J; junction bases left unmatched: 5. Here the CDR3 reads CASSSAGGFETQYF. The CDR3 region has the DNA TGTGCCAGCAGTTCCGCGGGAGGGTTCGAGACCCAGTACTTC.

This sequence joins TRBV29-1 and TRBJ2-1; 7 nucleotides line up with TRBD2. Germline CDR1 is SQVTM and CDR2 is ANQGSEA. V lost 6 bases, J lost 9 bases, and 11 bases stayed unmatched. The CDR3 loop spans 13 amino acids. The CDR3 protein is CSVAGTNPLEQFF. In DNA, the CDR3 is TGCAGCGTCGCCGGGACTAACCCCCTTGAGCAGTTCTTC.

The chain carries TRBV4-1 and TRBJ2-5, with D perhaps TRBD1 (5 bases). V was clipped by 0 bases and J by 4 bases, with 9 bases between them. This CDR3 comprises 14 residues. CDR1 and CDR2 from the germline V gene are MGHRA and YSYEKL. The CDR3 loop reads CASSQEGVRETQYF. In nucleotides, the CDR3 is TGCGCCAGCAGCCAAGAAGGGGTAAGAGAGACCCAGTACTTC.

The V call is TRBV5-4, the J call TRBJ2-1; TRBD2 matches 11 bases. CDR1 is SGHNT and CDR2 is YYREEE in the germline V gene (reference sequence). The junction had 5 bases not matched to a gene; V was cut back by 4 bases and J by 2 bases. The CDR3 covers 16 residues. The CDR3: CASSPGGLAAYNEQFF. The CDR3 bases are TGTGCCAGCAGCCCCGGGGGACTAGCGGCCTACAATGAGCAGTTCTTC.

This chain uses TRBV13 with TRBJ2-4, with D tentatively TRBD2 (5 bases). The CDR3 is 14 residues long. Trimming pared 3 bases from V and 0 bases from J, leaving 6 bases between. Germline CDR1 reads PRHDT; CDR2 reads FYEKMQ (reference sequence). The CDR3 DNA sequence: TGTGCCAGCAGCTTTCGGGGAGCCAAAAACATTCAGTACTTC. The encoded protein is CASSFRGAKNIQYF.

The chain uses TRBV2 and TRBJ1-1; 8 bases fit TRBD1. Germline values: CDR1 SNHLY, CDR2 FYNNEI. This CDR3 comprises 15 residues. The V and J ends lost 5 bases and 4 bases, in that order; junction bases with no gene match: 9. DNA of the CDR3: TGTGCCAGCAGTTTAGAGACAGGGGTGGGCACTGAAGCTTTCTTT. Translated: CASSLETGVGTEAFF.

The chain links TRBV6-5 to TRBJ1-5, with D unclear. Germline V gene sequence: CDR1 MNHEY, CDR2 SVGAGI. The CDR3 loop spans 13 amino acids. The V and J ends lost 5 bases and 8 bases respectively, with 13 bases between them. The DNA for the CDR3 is TGTGCCAGCAGTAACAGCCCGCCGAAGCCCCAGCATTTT. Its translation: CASSNSPPKPQHF.

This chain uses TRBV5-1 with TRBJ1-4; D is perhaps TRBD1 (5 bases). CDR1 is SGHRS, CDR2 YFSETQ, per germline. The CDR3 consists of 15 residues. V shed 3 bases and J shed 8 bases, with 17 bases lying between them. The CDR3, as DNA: TGCGCCAGCAGCTGGGGGATTGGCGCGGGGGAAAAACTGTTTTTT. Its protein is CASSWGIGAGEKLFF.

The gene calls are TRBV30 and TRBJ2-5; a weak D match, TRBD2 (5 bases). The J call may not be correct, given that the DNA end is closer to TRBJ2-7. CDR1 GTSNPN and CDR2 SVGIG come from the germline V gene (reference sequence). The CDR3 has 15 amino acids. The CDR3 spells CAWSVNWGAGSEQYF. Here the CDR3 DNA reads TGTGCCTGGAGTGTAAATTGGGGAGCAGGCTCCGAGCAGTACTTC.

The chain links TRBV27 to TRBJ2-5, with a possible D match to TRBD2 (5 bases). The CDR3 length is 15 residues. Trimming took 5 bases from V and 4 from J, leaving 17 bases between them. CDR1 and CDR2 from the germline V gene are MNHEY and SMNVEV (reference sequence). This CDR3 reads CASSPLLVSIETQYF. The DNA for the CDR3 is TGTGCCAGCAGTCCTCTACTAGTATCTATAGAGACCCAGTACTTC.

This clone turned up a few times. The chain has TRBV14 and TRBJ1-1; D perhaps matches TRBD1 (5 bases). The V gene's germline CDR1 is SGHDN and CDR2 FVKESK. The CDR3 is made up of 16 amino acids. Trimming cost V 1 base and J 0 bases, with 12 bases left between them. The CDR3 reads CASSQAPGPMNTEAFF. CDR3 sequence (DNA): TGTGCCAGCAGCCAAGCTCCAGGGCCGATGAACACTGAAGCTTTCTTT.

The CDR3 coding sequence is TGTGCCAGCAGCGTCACGCAGGGGGCTAACACTGAAGCTTTCTTT. Its translation: CASSVTQGANTEAFF. V is TRBV9 and J is TRBJ1-1; TRBD1 aligns across 8 bases. Losses at the gene ends were 2 bases for V and 2 bases for J; bases not matched to a gene: 5. Germline CDR1 reads SGDLS; CDR2 reads YYNGEE. CDR3 length equals 15 residues.

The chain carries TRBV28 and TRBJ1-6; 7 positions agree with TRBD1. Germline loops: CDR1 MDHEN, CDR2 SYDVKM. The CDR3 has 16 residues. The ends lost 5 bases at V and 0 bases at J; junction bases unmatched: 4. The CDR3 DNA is TGTGCCAGCAGTCAGGGACAGAGCTCCTATAATTCACCCCTCCACTTT. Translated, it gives CASSQGQSSYNSPLHF.

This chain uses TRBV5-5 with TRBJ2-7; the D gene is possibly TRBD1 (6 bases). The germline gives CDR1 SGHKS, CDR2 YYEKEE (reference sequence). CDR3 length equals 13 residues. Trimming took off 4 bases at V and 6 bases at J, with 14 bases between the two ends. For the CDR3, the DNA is TGTGCCAGCAGCGGCAGGGGAAGCGCCGAGCAGTACTTC. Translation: CASSGRGSAEQYF.

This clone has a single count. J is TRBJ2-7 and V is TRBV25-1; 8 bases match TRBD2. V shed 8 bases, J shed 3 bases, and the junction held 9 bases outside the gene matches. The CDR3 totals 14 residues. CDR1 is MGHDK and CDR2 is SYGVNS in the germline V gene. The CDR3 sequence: CASHSGREVYEQYF. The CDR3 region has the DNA TGTGCCAGCCATTCAGGGCGGGAGGTCTACGAGCAGTACTTC.

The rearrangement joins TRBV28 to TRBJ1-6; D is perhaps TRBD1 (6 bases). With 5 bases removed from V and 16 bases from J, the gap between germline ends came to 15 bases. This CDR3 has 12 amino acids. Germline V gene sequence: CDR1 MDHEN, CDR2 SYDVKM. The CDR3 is CASSPPGGQLHF. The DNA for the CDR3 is TGTGCCAGCAGTCCCCCGGGGGGACAACTCCACTTT.

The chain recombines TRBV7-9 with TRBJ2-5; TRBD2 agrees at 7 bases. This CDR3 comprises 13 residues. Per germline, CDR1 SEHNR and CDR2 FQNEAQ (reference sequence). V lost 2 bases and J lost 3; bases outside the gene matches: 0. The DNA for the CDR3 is TGTGCCAGCAGCTTAAGCGGGGAAGAGACCCAGTACTTC. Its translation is CASSLSGEETQYF.

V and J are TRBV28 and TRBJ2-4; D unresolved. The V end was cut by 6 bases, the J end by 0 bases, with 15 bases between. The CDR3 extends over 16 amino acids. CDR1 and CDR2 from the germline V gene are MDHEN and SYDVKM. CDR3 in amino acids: CASSSLPSLAKNIQYF. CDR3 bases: TGTGCCAGCAGCTCCCTCCCGTCTTTAGCCAAAAACATTCAGTACTTC.

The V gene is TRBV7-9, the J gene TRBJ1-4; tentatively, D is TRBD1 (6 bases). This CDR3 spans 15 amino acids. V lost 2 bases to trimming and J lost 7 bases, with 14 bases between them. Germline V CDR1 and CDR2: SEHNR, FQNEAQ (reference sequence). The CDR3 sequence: CASSLQQGLGEKLFF. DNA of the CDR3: TGTGCCAGCAGCTTACAACAGGGATTGGGTGAAAAACTGTTTTTT.

The CDR3 DNA follows: TGTGCCAGCAGTGCAACGGACAGGGCTAAGAAACTGTTTTTT. Translating gives CASSATDRAKKLFF. The gene calls are TRBV2 and TRBJ1-4, with 8 positions matching TRBD1. The V and J ends lost 4 bases and 11 bases, in that order; junction bases with no gene match: 9. Germline loops: CDR1 SNHLY, CDR2 FYNNEI. This CDR3 is built from 14 residues.

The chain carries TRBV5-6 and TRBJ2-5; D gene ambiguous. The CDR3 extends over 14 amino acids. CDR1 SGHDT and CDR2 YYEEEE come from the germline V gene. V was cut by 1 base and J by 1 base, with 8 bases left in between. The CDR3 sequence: CASSLSLGQETQYF. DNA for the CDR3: TGTGCCAGCAGCTTGAGTCTCGGCCAAGAGACCCAGTACTTC.

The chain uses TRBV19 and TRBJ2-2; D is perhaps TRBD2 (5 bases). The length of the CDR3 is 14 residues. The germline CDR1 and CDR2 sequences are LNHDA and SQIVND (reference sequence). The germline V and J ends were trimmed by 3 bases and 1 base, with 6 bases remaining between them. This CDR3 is CASSIGGNTGELFF. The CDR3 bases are TGTGCCAGTAGTATTGGAGGGAACACCGGGGAGCTGTTTTTT.